This T cell receptor beta chain was sequenced for a study of PD-1 blockade in classical Hodgkin lymphoma. Profiled with immunoSEQ multiplex PCR; TCRdb holds only in-frame clones, not every one. The data contain about 14,000 clones, about 86% of them singletons. Study-wide results and limits: Baseline diversity resembling that of newly diagnosed patients was seen in complete responders.

In every patient, relapse followed autologous stem cell transplantation, while exposure to brentuximab vedotin differed. In the case of this clone: Antigen unknown. One end of the junction does not line up with germline, which may come from a read error. The same CDR3 is also encoded by other DNA sequences in this sample.

Sample: peripheral blood mononuclear cells (PBMCs), taken at baseline. This receptor was obtained from a human donor with classical Hodgkin lymphoma.

CDR3: CASSPGHTYEQYF. The CDR3 DNA reads TGTGCCAGCAGCCCCGGACATACCTACGAGCAGTACTTC. This chain connects TRBV5-1 to TRBJ2-7, with a possible D match to TRBD1 (5 bases). This CDR3 is 13 amino acids long. Germline V gene data show CDR1 as SGHRS and CDR2 as YFSETQ.